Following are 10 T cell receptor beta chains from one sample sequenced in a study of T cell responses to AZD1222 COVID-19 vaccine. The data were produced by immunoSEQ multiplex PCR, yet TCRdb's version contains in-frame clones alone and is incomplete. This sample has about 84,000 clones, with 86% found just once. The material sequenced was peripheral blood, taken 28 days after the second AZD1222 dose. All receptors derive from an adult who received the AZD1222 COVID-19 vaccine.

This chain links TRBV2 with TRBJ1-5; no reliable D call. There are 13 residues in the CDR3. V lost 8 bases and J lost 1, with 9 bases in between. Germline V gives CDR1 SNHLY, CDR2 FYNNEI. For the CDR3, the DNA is TGTGCCAGCGCAAAGGAGAGCAATCAGCCCCAGCATTTT. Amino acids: CASAKESNQPQHF.

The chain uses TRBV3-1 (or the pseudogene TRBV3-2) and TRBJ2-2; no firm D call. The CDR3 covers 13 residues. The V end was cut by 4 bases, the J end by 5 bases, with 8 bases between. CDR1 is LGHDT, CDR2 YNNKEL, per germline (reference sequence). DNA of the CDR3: TGTGCCAGCAGCCTTTTGAGTACCGGGGAGCTGTTTTTT. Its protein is CASSLLSTGELFF.

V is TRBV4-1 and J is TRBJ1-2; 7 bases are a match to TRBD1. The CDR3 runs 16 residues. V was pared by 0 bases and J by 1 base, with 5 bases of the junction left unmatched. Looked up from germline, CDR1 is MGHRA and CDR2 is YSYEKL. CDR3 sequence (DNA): TGCGCCAGCAGCCAAGAAGGGCAGGGGGTTAACTATGGCTACACCTTC. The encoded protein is CASSQEGQGVNYGYTF.

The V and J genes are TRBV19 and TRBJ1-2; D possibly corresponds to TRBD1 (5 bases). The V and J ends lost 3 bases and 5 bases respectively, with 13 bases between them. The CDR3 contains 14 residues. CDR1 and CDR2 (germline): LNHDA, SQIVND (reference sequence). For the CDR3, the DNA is TGTGCCAGTAGTATGGGACCGGCAGGGTATGGCTACACCTTC. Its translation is CASSMGPAGYGYTF.

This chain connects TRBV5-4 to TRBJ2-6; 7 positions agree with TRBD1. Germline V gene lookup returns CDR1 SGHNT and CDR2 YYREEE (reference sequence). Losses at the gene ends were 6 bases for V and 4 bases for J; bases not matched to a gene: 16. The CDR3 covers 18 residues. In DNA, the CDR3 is TGTGCCAGCATTACCCAGTTGGGACAGAGCATGGGGGCCAACGTCCTGACTTTC. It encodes CASITQLGQSMGANVLTF.

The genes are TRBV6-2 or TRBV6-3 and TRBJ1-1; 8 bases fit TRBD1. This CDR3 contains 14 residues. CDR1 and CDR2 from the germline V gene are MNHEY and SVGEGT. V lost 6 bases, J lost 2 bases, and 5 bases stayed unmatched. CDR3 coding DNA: TGTGCCAGCAGCCGGGACAGGCGCAACACTGAAGCTTTCTTT. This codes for CASSRDRRNTEAFF.

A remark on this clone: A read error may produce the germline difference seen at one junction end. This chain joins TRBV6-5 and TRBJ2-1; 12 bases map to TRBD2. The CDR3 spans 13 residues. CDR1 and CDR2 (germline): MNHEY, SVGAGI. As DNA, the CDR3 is TGTGCCAGCAGCATTACTAGCGGGGGGATCAGGATCTTC. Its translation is CASSITSGGIRIF.

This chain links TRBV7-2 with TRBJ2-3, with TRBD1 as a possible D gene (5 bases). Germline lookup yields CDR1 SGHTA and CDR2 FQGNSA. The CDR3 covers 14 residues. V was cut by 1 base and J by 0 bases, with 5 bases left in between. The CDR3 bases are TGTGCCAGCAGCTTAGGACAGAGCACAGATACGCAGTATTTT. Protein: CASSLGQSTDTQYF.

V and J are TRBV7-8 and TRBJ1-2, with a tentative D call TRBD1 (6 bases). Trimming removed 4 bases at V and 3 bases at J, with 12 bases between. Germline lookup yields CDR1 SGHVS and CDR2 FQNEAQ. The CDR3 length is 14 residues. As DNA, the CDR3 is TGTGCCAGCAGCTACTGGGGGCTTGACTATGGCTACACCTTC. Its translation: CASSYWGLDYGYTF.

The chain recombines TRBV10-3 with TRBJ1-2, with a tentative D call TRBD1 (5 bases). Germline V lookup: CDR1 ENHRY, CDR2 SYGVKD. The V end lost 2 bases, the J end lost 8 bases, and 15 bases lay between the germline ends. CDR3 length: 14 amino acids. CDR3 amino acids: CAISEANLWGGYTF. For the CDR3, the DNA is TGTGCCATCAGTGAGGCCAACCTTTGGGGCGGCTACACCTTC.